This T cell receptor (beta chain) emerged from a study of T cell responses to AZD1222 COVID-19 vaccine. The CDR3 sequence is 14 residues long. Germline V gives CDR1 SGDLS, CDR2 YYNGEE. J was trimmed by 8 bases and V by 0 bases; bases with no gene match: 7. General study findings and limits: Females made up more of the donors, who were largely white British, and clonal diversity may have come out too low. The breadth and depth of Spike-specific TCRs increased once two AZD1222 doses had been given.

Clones were sequenced by immunoSEQ multiplex PCR, and TCRdb holds only the in-frame ones, with some missing. The sample holds 250,000 to 300,000 clones, 94% seen once. A word on this clone: Its antigen is unidentified.

The sequence was obtained from an adult who received the AZD1222 COVID-19 vaccine. The V gene is TRBV9, the J gene TRBJ1-1, with 7 positions matching TRBD1. The specimen comprised peripheral blood, sampled 28 days after the second AZD1222 dose. The DNA of the CDR3 is TGTGCCAGCAGCGTAGGTTTGTTAGGGGGCGAAGCTTTCTTT. Protein product: CASSVGLLGGEAFF.